This T cell receptor (beta chain) was captured in a study of cytomegalovirus exposure and HLA in healthy donors. Study-wide findings and caveats: Analysis performed later found under 20,000 TCR beta sequences associated with HLA alleles at 0.05 false discovery rate.

Concerning this clone itself: Its matching antigen is unknown.

The study ran its PCR with 60 Vbeta and 13 Jbeta primers. The protocol was immunoSEQ multiplex PCR, while the TCRdb copy is restricted to in-frame clones and leaves out a portion. Of roughly 170,000 clones in the sample, 80% are singletons; the top ten hold 6% to 7.5%. Sequencing was done on a sample of PBMCs. This clonotype was sampled from a man aged 25 to 40 in good health and CMV-seropositive.

CDR3 amino acids: CASSFADSYEQYF. CDR3 DNA sequence: TGCGCCAGCAGCTTCGCGGATTCCTACGAGCAGTACTTC. J is TRBJ2-7 and V is TRBV5-1; D is undetermined. The CDR3 has 13 amino acids. Trimming took 2 bases from V and 1 from J, leaving 7 bases between them. CDR1 and CDR2 from the germline V gene are SGHRS and YFSETQ.